This is a list of T cell receptor beta chains from one sample in a study of multiple sclerosis patients with progressive multifocal leukoencephalopathy. Some clones are missing from TCRdb's copy, which holds only in-frame ones; the method was immunoSEQ multiplex PCR. The table lists more than 30,000 clones, about 91% of them singletons. The sample was PBMCs, taken from a patient treated with natalizumab. The receptors were gathered from a woman between 40 and 50 years old with progressive multifocal leukoencephalopathy. The CDR3 runs from the conserved cysteine through the conserved F or W. Fields, in order: clone size, V gene, J gene, D gene, CDR3 protein, CDR3 DNA. A D gene is named only where the DNA matches it firmly. A clone size is listed for some rows: how often the clone was seen (once, few, many), or a class if it is expanded.

clone size: -; V gene: TRBV11-2; J gene: TRBJ2-2; D gene: TRBD1; CDR3 protein: CASSILPGQGYTGELFF; CDR3 DNA: TGTGCCAGCAGCATATTACCGGGACAGGGATACACCGGGGAGCTGTTTTTT
clone size: -; V gene: TRBV7-8; J gene: TRBJ2-3; D gene: -; CDR3 protein: CASSLARSVEGGTDTQYF; CDR3 DNA: TGTGCCAGCAGCTTAGCGAGGTCGGTGGAGGGGGGCACAGATACGCAGTATTTT
clone size: -; V gene: TRBV29-1; J gene: TRBJ2-3; D gene: -; CDR3 protein: CSVVEVEMDLGFTDTQYF; CDR3 DNA: TGCAGCGTTGTTGAAGTAGAAATGGATCTAGGGTTTACAGATACGCAGTATTTT
clone size: -; V gene: TRBV4-3; J gene: TRBJ2-7; D gene: -; CDR3 protein: CASSQDMTGPYEQYF; CDR3 DNA: TGCGCCAGCAGCCAAGACATGACAGGTCCCTACGAGCAGTACTTC
clone size: -; V gene: TRBV6-5; J gene: TRBJ1-1; D gene: -; CDR3 protein: CASSYRVLHTEAFF; CDR3 DNA: TGTGCCAGCAGTTACAGGGTCCTACACACTGAAGCTTTCTTT
clone size: -; V gene: TRBV10-1; J gene: TRBJ2-1; D gene: -; CDR3 protein: CASSDHGTYNEQFF; CDR3 DNA: TGCGCCAGCAGTGACCACGGGACCTACAATGAGCAGTTCTTC
clone size: -; V gene: TRBV7-2; J gene: TRBJ2-1; D gene: TRBD2; CDR3 protein: CASSKEGGLDEQFF; CDR3 DNA: TGTGCCAGCAGCAAAGAGGGAGGGCTCGATGAGCAGTTCTTC
clone size: -; V gene: TRBV2; J gene: TRBJ2-1; D gene: -; CDR3 protein: CASSNFRRDEQFF; CDR3 DNA: TGTGCCAGCAGTAATTTCCGACGCGATGAGCAGTTCTTC
clone size: -; V gene: TRBV27; J gene: TRBJ2-1; D gene: TRBD1; CDR3 protein: CASSPRQGGYNEQFF; CDR3 DNA: TGTGCCAGCAGTCCGAGACAGGGGGGCTACAATGAGCAGTTCTTC
clone size: -; V gene: TRBV11-2; J gene: TRBJ2-1; D gene: TRBD1; CDR3 protein: CASSLVGQGRGEQFF; CDR3 DNA: TGTGCCAGCAGCTTAGTGGGACAGGGAAGGGGTGAGCAGTTCTTC
clone size: -; V gene: TRBV30; J gene: TRBJ2-3; D gene: -; CDR3 protein: CAWSAGTTDTQYF; CDR3 DNA: TGTGCCTGGAGCGCGGGGACCACAGATACGCAGTATTTT
clone size: -; V gene: TRBV6-6; J gene: TRBJ1-5; D gene: TRBD1; CDR3 protein: CASSFRQGASNQPQHF; CDR3 DNA: TGTGCCAGCAGCTTCCGACAGGGGGCGAGCAATCAGCCCCAGCATTTT
clone size: -; V gene: TRBV4-1; J gene: TRBJ2-7; D gene: TRBD2; CDR3 protein: CASSQSSLAGGREQYF; CDR3 DNA: TGCGCCAGCAGCCAAAGTTCACTAGCGGGAGGGCGGGAGCAGTACTTC
clone size: -; V gene: TRBV6-5; J gene: TRBJ2-7; D gene: TRBD1; CDR3 protein: CASRGDRGSTYEQYF; CDR3 DNA: TGTGCCAGCAGGGGGGACAGGGGAAGCACCTACGAGCAGTACTTC
clone size: -; V gene: TRBV11-3; J gene: TRBJ1-3; D gene: TRBD1; CDR3 protein: CASRPGGGPGNTIYF; CDR3 DNA: TGTGCCAGCAGACCAGGGGGCGGCCCTGGAAACACCATATATTTT
clone size: -; V gene: TRBV5-1; J gene: TRBJ2-3; D gene: -; CDR3 protein: CASKLSVGTDTQYF; CDR3 DNA: TGCGCCAGCAAACTATCCGTTGGCACAGATACGCAGTATTTT
clone size: few; V gene: TRBV12-5; J gene: TRBJ1-3; D gene: -; CDR3 protein: CASHGSGNTIYF; CDR3 DNA: TGTGCTAGCCACGGCTCTGGAAACACCATATATTTT
clone size: -; V gene: TRBV19; J gene: TRBJ1-5; D gene: -; CDR3 protein: CASSDNPQHF; CDR3 DNA: TGTGCCAGTAGTGACAATCCCCAGCATTTT
clone size: -; V gene: TRBV6-6; J gene: TRBJ1-5; D gene: TRBD1; CDR3 protein: CASRRQGADQPQHF; CDR3 DNA: TGTGCCAGCAGACGACAGGGGGCCGATCAGCCCCAGCATTTT
clone size: once; V gene: TRBV7-2; J gene: TRBJ2-7; D gene: TRBD2; CDR3 protein: CASSSRTSGPYEQYF; CDR3 DNA: TGTGCCAGCAGCTCCCGGACTAGCGGACCCTACGAGCAGTACTTC
clone size: -; V gene: TRBV19; J gene: TRBJ2-1; D gene: TRBD2; CDR3 protein: CASSASGLAENEQFF; CDR3 DNA: TGTGCCAGTAGTGCTTCGGGACTAGCGGAGAATGAGCAGTTCTTC
clone size: -; V gene: TRBV30; J gene: TRBJ1-4; D gene: TRBD1; CDR3 protein: CAWSKRAGGVPGNEKLFF; CDR3 DNA: TGTGCCTGGAGTAAGAGGGCAGGGGGCGTCCCGGGTAATGAAAAACTGTTTTTT
clone size: -; V gene: TRBV25-1; J gene: TRBJ1-2; D gene: TRBD1; CDR3 protein: CASSSRGGTLQDYTF; CDR3 DNA: TGTGCCAGCAGTTCCAGGGGGGGGACACTTCAGGACTACACCTTC
clone size: -; V gene: TRBV6-1; J gene: TRBJ2-7; D gene: TRBD1; CDR3 protein: CASSRQGPYYEQYF; CDR3 DNA: TGTGCCAGCAGCAGACAGGGACCTTACTACGAGCAGTACTTC
clone size: -; V gene: TRBV4-1; J gene: TRBJ2-7; D gene: TRBD2; CDR3 protein: CASSRGGSDSYEQYF; CDR3 DNA: TGCGCCAGCAGCCGCGGCGGGAGTGACTCCTACGAGCAGTACTTC
clone size: -; V gene: TRBV10-3; J gene: TRBJ1-1; D gene: -; CDR3 protein: CAISESLRGGTEAFF; CDR3 DNA: TGTGCCATCAGTGAGTCTTTACGGGGGGGCACTGAAGCTTTCTTT